Listed here are 28 T cell receptor beta chains from one sample, sequenced in a study of blood T cell repertoires in COVID-19. Sequencing was performed with immunoSEQ multiplex PCR; in TCRdb, only in-frame clones are kept and a portion is missing. Of 55,000 to 75,000 clones detected, over 70% appear once; the ten largest clones hold about a third. The sample consisted of peripheral blood. The receptors shown here come from a woman aged 70-85 years with acute or convalescent COVID-19.

This rearrangement joins TRBV20-1 to TRBJ1-1; unclear D gene. The CDR3 is 11 residues long. V was clipped by 7 bases and J by 1 base, with 7 bases between them. Germline assignment: CDR1 DFQATT and CDR2 SNEGSKA (reference sequence). The CDR3 DNA sequence: TGCAGTGGCCGGTGGAACACTGAAGCTTTCTTT. The encoded protein is CSGRWNTEAFF.

The chain combines TRBV21-1 with TRBJ1-4. TRBV21-1 is termed a pseudogene. The length of the CDR3 is 13 residues. The chain's CDR3 is CASMELANEKLFF. CDR3 sequence (DNA): TGTGCCAGCATGGAGTTAGCTAATGAAAAACTGTTTTTT.

The chain has TRBV5-1 and TRBJ1-1; D is unresolved. Trimming removed 4 bases at V and 3 bases at J, with 13 bases between. This CDR3 spans 14 amino acids. Per germline, CDR1 SGHRS and CDR2 YFSETQ. The chain's CDR3 is CASSADLADTEAFF. The CDR3 bases are TGCGCCAGCAGCGCCGACCTGGCGGACACTGAAGCTTTCTTT.

The rearrangement uses TRBV12-3 or TRBV12-4 and TRBJ1-1; D may be TRBD1 (5 bases). The CDR3 is 12 residues long. V lost 5 bases, J lost 8 bases, and 12 bases lay in between. The CDR3 DNA reads as TGTGCCAGCAGTAGGGACTTCACCGAAGCTTTCTTT. It is translated as CASSRDFTEAFF.

The chain joins TRBV7-2 to TRBJ1-5; D may be TRBD1 (5 bases). The CDR3 sequence is 15 residues long. V shed 5 bases and J shed 7 bases, with 18 bases lying between them. Per the germline V gene, CDR1 is SGHTA and CDR2 is FQGNSA. The CDR3 loop is CASSTTGPETQPQHF. The CDR3 DNA follows: TGTGCCAGCAGCACAACAGGACCCGAAACGCAGCCCCAGCATTTT.

This rearrangement joins TRBV7-2 to TRBJ1-3; D is uncertain. V lost 1 base, J lost 0 bases, and 10 bases lay in between. CDR1 is SGHTA and CDR2 is FQGNSA in the germline V gene. This CDR3 has 16 residues. The CDR3 nucleotides are TGTGCCAGCAGCTTAGTTATGGCCCCCTCTGGAAACACCATATATTTT. Its translation: CASSLVMAPSGNTIYF.

V usage is TRBV6-2 or TRBV6-3 and J usage is TRBJ2-3; D is unresolved. In germline, CDR1 is MNHEY, CDR2 SVGEGT. The CDR3 spans 12 residues. Trimming took off 6 bases at V and 2 bases at J, with 6 bases between the two ends. For the CDR3, the DNA is TGTGCCAGCAGCAAACTCACAGATACGCAGTATTTT. It encodes CASSKLTDTQYF.

This clone has a single count. This rearrangement joins TRBV11-1 to TRBJ2-5; D may be TRBD2 (6 bases). In germline, CDR1 is SGHAT, CDR2 FQDESV (reference sequence). The CDR3 totals 14 residues. The V and J ends lost 3 bases and 0 bases respectively, with 8 bases between them. The CDR3 DNA follows: TGTGCCAGCAGCTTCGGGGGAGACCAAGAGACCCAGTACTTC. Encoded protein: CASSFGGDQETQYF.

There are a few counts of this clone. Here the CDR3 DNA reads TGCGCCAGCAGCCACCAGGGGATGAACACTGAAGCTTTCTTT. Amino acid sequence: CASSHQGMNTEAFF. The rearrangement links TRBV4-1 to TRBJ1-1, with a tentative D call TRBD1 (6 bases). CDR1 and CDR2 from the germline V gene are MGHRA and YSYEKL. The CDR3 extends over 14 amino acids. The ends were cut back, 3 bases at V and 0 bases at J, with 8 bases in the middle.

This sequence joins TRBV2 and TRBJ1-5; the match to TRBD1 covers 7 bases. Trimming took 6 bases from V and 1 from J; bases not matched to a gene: 6. This CDR3 is built from 15 residues. Per germline, CDR1 SNHLY and CDR2 FYNNEI. DNA of the CDR3: TGTGCCAGCAGGGTAGGACAGGAGAGCAATCAGCCCCAGCATTTT. This sequence encodes CASRVGQESNQPQHF.

The chain joins TRBV15 to TRBJ2-5; 8 bases match TRBD1. The CDR3 covers 18 residues. Germline CDR1 and CDR2: LNHNV and YYDKDF (reference sequence). The junction had 13 bases not matched to a gene; V was cut back by 0 bases and J by 4 bases. The CDR3 sequence: CATSRDWGEDRDGETQYF. The CDR3 nucleotides read TGTGCCACCAGCAGAGATTGGGGAGAGGACAGGGACGGAGAGACCCAGTACTTC.

V gene TRBV5-1 combines with J gene TRBJ1-2; tentatively, D is TRBD1 (6 bases). This CDR3 has 15 residues. V was clipped by 4 bases and J by 6 bases, with 19 bases between them. Germline V gives CDR1 SGHRS, CDR2 YFSETQ. CDR3 bases: TGCGCCAGCAGCATAATCTCCCCAGGGGTGGATGGCTACACCTTC. This codes for CASSIISPGVDGYTF.

This rearrangement joins TRBV30 to TRBJ2-2, with D hard to call. V was shortened by 4 bases and J by 7 bases, with 13 bases between the two germline ends. Per the germline V gene, CDR1 is GTSNPN and CDR2 is SVGIG (reference sequence). This CDR3 has 13 amino acids. In DNA, the CDR3 is TGTGCCTGGAATGCACGGGTGGACGGGGAGCTGTTTTTT. It codes for CAWNARVDGELFF.

V and J are TRBV12-3 or TRBV12-4 and TRBJ2-5; TRBD2 agrees at 7 bases. CDR3 length equals 13 residues. The V segment lost 3 bases and the J segment 5 bases; nucleotides outside the gene matches: 3. CDR3 sequence (DNA): TGTGCCAGCAGTTTCAGGGAGGGGGAGACCCAGTACTTC. Translated: CASSFREGETQYF.

This clone was counted between two and nine times. The V gene is TRBV15, the J gene TRBJ1-5, with a weak D call TRBD1 (6 bases). This CDR3 region has 15 residues. V shed 3 bases and J shed 3 bases, with 12 bases lying between them. CDR1 and CDR2 from the germline V gene are LNHNV and YYDKDF (reference sequence). CDR3 sequence: CATSSATGINQPQHF. The CDR3 bases are TGTGCCACCAGCAGTGCCACAGGGATCAATCAGCCCCAGCATTTT. The full variable domain, completed using reference TRBV15 and TRBJ1-5, is DAMVIQNPRYQVTQFGKPVTLSCSQTLNHNVMYWYQQKSSQAPKLLFHYYDKDFNNEADTPDNFQSRRPNTSFCFLDIRSPGLGDTAMYLCATSSATGINQPQHFGDGTRLSIL.

There are a few counts of this clone. The DNA for the CDR3 is TGTGCCAGCAGCCAGCAGGGGAGGGACAATCAGCCCCAGCATTTT. Its protein is CASSQQGRDNQPQHF. The chain joins TRBV3-1 (or the pseudogene TRBV3-2) to TRBJ1-5; D is perhaps TRBD1 (6 bases). V lost 3 bases, J lost 3 bases, and 12 bases lay in between. The CDR3 has 15 amino acids. In germline, CDR1 is LGHDT, CDR2 YNNKEL (reference sequence).

This chain links TRBV5-6 with TRBJ2-2, with 11 bases aligning to TRBD1. The germline V gene encodes CDR1 SGHDT and CDR2 YYEEEE. The CDR3 covers 16 residues. V lost 4 bases to trimming and J lost 5 bases; unmatched junction nucleotides: 7. The CDR3 loop is CASSVDRGRRTGELFF. The CDR3 nucleotides read TGTGCCAGCAGCGTGGACAGGGGGCGCCGAACCGGGGAGCTGTTTTTT.

DNA for the CDR3: TGTGCCAGCACCACCGCAGGGGGATCGAATGGCTACACCTTC. It translates to CASTTAGGSNGYTF. The chain carries TRBV6-5 and TRBJ1-2; 7 bases align to TRBD1. From germline, CDR1 is MNHEY and CDR2 SVGAGI. V was clipped by 7 bases and J by 6 bases; unmatched bases: 11. The CDR3 extends over 14 amino acids.

This clone has just one count. The chain has TRBV5-5 and TRBJ2-6, with 13 bases identical to TRBD2. The CDR3 runs to 18 residues. With V trimmed by 4 bases and J by 2 bases, 6 bases remained unmatched. CDR1 is SGHKS, CDR2 YYEKEE, per germline (reference sequence). The chain's CDR3 is CASSRGLAGQTGANVLTF. The DNA for the CDR3 is TGTGCCAGCAGCAGGGGACTAGCGGGACAGACTGGGGCCAACGTCCTGACTTTC.

This sequence joins TRBV28 and TRBJ1-2, with TRBD1 matching 7 bases. The germline CDR1 and CDR2 sequences are MDHEN and SYDVKM. The CDR3 consists of 14 residues. V lost 4 bases, J lost 5 bases, and 7 bases stayed unmatched. CDR3 protein: CASSSGTAHYGYTF. DNA of the CDR3: TGTGCCAGCAGTTCCGGGACAGCACATTATGGCTACACCTTC.

A few counts support this clone. The V call is TRBV28, the J call TRBJ2-1, with D perhaps TRBD2 (5 bases). Germline CDR1 MDHEN, CDR2 SYDVKM. There are 17 residues in the CDR3. V lost 2 bases and J 8 bases, leaving 22 bases between the germline ends. CDR3 amino acids: CASSLLTDSPLGYEQFF. Written as DNA, the CDR3 is TGTGCCAGCAGTTTACTGACGGACTCCCCCCTGGGGTATGAGCAGTTCTTC.

In the case of this clone: The junction differs from germline at one of its ends, possibly a read error. The CDR3 DNA follows: TGCGCCAGCAGCCTTCCCCCAAGCGGATCCAACTTC. Translated, it gives CASSLPPSGSNF. V usage is TRBV5-1 and J usage is TRBJ2-5; the D gene is possibly TRBD2 (5 bases). The germline V gene has CDR1 SGHRS and CDR2 YFSETQ. The CDR3 runs 12 residues.

The V and J genes are TRBV6-5 and TRBJ2-2; D ambiguous. This CDR3 is 13 amino acids long. The germline V and J ends were trimmed by 6 bases and 5 bases, with 10 bases remaining between them. The germline gives CDR1 MNHEY, CDR2 SVGAGI. The DNA for the CDR3 is TGTGCCAGCAGGACGCGGCAGACCGGGGAGCTGTTTTTT. It specifies CASRTRQTGELFF.

This clone was seen a handful of times. The rearrangement joins TRBV6-5 to TRBJ1-1, with D possibly being TRBD1 (5 bases). V lost 7 bases, J lost 4 bases, and 16 bases lay in between. This CDR3 region has 14 residues. Germline loops: CDR1 MNHEY, CDR2 SVGAGI. CDR3 protein: CASNTDGGSTEAFF. CDR3 DNA: TGTGCCAGCAACACGGACGGGGGGAGCACTGAAGCTTTCTTT.

V is TRBV2 and J is TRBJ1-2, with 8 bases fitting TRBD1. Germline CDR1 reads SNHLY; CDR2 reads FYNNEI. V gave up 6 bases and J gave up 4 bases; unmatched junction bases: 7. The CDR3 length is 14 residues. The CDR3 region has the DNA TGTGCCAGCAGGAGGGAGACAGGGGTCTATGGCTACACCTTC. Translating gives CASRRETGVYGYTF. Filled out from reference TRBV2 and TRBJ1-2, the complete variable domain reads EPEVTQTPSHQVTQMGQEVILRCVPISNHLYFYWYRQILGQKVEFLVSFYNNEISEKSEIFDDQFSVERPDGSNFTLKIRSTKLEDSAMYFCASRRETGVYGYTFGSGTRLTVV.

The rearrangement joins TRBV7-9 to TRBJ1-1; tentative D call: TRBD1 (6 bases). V lost 5 bases and J 3 bases, leaving 10 bases between the germline ends. The germline CDR1 and CDR2 sequences are SEHNR and FQNEAQ (reference sequence). The CDR3 loop spans 13 amino acids. The CDR3 DNA follows: TGTGCCAGCAGCGTGAACAGGGACACTGAAGCTTTCTTT. It codes for CASSVNRDTEAFF.

The rearrangement uses TRBV6-5 and TRBJ2-1; D is ambiguous. Germline lookup yields CDR1 MNHEY and CDR2 SVGAGI. The CDR3 totals 16 residues. V lost 1 base to trimming and J lost 0 bases, with 10 bases between them. CDR3: CASSYWSSSSYNEQFF. The CDR3 DNA is TGTGCCAGCAGTTACTGGAGTTCGAGCTCCTACAATGAGCAGTTCTTC.

The chain is built from TRBV10-2 and TRBJ1-2, with D unclear. The V gene lost 8 bases and the J gene lost 3 bases, with 19 bases spanning the gap. Germline CDR1 is WSHSY and CDR2 is SAAADI. The CDR3 loop spans 15 amino acids. CDR3 DNA: TGCGCCAGCGCCCGGGCGATAGGAGGCGACTATGGCTACACCTTC. The encoded protein is CASARAIGGDYGYTF.